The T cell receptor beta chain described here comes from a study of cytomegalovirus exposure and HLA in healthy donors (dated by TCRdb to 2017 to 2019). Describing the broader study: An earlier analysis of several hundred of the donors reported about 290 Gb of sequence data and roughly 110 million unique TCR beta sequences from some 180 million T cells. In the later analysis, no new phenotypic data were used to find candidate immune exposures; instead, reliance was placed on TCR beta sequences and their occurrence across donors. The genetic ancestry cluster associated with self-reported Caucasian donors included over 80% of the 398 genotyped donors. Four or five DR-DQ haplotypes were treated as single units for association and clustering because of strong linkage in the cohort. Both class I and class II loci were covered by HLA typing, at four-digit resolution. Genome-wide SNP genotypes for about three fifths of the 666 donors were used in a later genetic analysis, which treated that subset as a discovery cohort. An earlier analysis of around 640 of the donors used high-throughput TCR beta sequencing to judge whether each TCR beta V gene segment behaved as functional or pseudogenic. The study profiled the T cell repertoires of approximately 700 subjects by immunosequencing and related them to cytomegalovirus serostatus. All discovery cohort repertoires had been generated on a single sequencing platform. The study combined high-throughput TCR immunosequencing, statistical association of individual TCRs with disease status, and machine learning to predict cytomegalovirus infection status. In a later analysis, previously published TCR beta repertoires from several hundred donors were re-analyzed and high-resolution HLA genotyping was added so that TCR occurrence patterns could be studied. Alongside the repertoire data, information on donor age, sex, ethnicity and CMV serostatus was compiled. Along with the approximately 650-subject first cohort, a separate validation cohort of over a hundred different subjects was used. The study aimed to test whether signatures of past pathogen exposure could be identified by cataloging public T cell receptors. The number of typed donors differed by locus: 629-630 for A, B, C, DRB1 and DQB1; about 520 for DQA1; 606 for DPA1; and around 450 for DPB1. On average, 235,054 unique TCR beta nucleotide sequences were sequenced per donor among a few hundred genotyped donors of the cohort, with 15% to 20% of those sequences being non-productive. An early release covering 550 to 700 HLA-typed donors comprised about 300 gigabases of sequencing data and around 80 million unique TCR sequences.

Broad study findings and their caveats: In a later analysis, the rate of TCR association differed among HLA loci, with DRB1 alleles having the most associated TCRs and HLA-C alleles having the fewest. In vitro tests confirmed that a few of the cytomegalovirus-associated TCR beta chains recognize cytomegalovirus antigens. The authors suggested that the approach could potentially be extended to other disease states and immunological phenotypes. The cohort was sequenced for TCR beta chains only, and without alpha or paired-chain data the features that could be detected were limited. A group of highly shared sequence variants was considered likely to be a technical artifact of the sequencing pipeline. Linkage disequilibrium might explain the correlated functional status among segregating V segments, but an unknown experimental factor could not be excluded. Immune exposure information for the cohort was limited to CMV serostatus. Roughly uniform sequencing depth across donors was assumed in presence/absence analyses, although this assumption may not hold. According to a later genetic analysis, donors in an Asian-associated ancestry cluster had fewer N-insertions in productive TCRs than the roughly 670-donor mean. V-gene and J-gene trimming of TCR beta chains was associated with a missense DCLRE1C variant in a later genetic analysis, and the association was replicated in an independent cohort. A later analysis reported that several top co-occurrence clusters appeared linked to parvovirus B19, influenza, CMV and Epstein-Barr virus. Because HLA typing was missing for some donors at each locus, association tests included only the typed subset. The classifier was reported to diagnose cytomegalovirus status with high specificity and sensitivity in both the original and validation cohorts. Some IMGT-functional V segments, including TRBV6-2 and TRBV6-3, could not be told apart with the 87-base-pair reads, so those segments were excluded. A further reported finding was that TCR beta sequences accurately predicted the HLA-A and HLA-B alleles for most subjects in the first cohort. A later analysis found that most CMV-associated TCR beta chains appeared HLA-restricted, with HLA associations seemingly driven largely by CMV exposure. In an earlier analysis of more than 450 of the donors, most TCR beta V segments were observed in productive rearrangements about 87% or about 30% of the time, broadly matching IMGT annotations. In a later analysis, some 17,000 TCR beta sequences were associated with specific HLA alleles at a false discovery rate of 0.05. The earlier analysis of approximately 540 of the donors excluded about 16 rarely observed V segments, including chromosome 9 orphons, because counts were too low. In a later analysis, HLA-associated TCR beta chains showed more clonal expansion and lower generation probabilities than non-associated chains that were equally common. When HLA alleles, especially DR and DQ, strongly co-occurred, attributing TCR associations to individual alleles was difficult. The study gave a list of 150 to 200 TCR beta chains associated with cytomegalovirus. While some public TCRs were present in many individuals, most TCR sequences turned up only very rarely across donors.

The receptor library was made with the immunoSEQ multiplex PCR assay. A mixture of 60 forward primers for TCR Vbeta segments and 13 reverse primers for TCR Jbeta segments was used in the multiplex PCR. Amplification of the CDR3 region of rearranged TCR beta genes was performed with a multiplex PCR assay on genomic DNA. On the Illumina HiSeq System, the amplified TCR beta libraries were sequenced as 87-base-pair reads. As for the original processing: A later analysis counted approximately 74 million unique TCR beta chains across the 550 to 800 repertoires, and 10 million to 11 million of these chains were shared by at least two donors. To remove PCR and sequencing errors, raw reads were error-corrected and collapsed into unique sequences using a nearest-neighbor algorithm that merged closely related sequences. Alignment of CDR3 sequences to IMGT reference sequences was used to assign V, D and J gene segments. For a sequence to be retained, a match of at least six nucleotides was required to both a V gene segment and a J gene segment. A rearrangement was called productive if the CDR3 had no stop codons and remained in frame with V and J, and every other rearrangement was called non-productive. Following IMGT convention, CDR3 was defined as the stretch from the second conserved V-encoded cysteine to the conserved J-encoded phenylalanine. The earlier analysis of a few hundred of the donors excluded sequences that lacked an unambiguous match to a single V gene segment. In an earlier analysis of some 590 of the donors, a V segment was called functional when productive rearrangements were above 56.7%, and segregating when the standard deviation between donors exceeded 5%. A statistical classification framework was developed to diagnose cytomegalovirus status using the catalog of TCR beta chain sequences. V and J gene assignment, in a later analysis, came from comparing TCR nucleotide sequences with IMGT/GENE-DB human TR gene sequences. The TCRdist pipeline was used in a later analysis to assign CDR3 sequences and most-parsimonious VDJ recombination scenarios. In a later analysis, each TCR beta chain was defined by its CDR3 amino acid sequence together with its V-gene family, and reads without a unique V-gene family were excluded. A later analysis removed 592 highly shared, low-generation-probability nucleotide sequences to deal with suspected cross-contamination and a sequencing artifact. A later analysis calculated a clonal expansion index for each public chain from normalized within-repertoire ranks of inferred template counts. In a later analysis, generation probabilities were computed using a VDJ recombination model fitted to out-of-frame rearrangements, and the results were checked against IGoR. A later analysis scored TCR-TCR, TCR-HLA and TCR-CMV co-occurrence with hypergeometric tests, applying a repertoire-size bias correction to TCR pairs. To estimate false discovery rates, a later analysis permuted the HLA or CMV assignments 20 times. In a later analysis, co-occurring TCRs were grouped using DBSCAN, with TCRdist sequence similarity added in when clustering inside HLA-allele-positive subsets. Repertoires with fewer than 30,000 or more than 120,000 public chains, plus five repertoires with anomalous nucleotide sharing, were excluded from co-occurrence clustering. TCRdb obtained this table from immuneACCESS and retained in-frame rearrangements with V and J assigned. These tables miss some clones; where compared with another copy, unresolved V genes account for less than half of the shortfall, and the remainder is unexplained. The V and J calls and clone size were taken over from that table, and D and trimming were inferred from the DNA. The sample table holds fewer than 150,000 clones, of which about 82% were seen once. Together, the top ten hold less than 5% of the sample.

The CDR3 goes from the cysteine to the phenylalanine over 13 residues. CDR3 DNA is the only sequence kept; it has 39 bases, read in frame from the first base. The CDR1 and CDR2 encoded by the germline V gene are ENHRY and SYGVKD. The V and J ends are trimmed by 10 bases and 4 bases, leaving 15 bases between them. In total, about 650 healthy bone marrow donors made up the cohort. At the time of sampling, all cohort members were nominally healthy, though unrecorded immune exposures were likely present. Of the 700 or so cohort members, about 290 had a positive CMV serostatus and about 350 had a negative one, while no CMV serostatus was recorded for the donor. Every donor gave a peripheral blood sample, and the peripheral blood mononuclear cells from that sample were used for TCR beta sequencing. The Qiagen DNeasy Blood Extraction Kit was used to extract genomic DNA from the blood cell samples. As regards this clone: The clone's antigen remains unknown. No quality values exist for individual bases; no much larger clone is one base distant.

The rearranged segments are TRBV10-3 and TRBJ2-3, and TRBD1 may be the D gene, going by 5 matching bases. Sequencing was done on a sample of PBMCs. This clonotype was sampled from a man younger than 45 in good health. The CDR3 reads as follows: CATLGAAADTQYF. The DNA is TGTGCCACCCTAGGGGCGGCAGCAGATACGCAGTATTTT.